What follows describes a single T cell receptor (beta chain). Its specificity is unknown. Donors were all healthy Caucasians. This entry belongs to a study of identical twins. The CDR3 covers 16 residues. Germline CDR1 is KGHDR and CDR2 is SFDVKD. V lost 4 bases, J lost 5 bases, and 12 bases stayed unmatched. Points from the study as a whole: Twins showed weaker excess sharing in their beta out-of-frame sequences.

MiXCR, applied by TCRdb to the 5' RACE reads, yields one record per CDR3 protein. The sample records some 440,000 distinct CDR3 sequences, approximately 24% being singletons. The data also belong to a second study, concerning T cells expressing NK-cell markers.

The chain links TRBV24-1 to TRBJ2-5; 7 nucleotides agree with TRBD2. The sequence derives from a woman between 18 and 30 years old in good health. The source material was CD4+ T cells sorted from blood. The DNA of the CDR3 is TGTGCCACCAGTGAGGATCCCGTGACTAGCTTCGAGACCCAGTACTTC. It yields the protein CATSEDPVTSFETQYF.